This T cell receptor (beta chain) came from a study of blood T cells in healthy people across ages. Regarding the study as a whole: PBMCs that were unsorted prevented a conclusive naive versus antigen-experienced comparison. Unknown donor CMV status possibly confounded expanded clonotype changes. A roughly linear fall in TCR beta diversity per million T cells was seen with increasing age.

A J-beta primer mix and a sample-barcoded 5' primer were used in a second PCR of roughly 7 to 12 cycles. TCRdb re-derived calls from the 5' RACE reads in MiXCR, one entry per CDR3 protein. The data show 1.5 million to 2 million distinct CDR3 sequences, with roughly 27% seen just once and roughly 8% held by the top ten. The V and J ends lost 6 bases and 2 bases, in that order; junction bases with no gene match: 5. The germline gives CDR1 SGHKS, CDR2 YYEKEE (reference sequence). The CDR3 totals 14 residues. This clonotype has a count of ten or more. No antigen is known for it. The clonotype originates from a woman between 25 and 40 years old in good health. The chain recombines TRBV5-5 with TRBJ2-7, with TRBD1 matching over 10 bases. Sequenced sample: blood. CDR3 DNA: TGTGCCAGCACCGTCGGACAGGGGGCCTACGAGCAGTACTTC. Protein: CASTVGQGAYEQYF.